One and the same sample provided the 21 T cell receptor beta chains below, sequenced in a study of blood T cell repertoires in COVID-19. Some clones are missing from TCRdb's copy, which holds only in-frame ones; the method was immunoSEQ multiplex PCR. The sample lists approximately 71,000 clones, about 80% occurring once. Sequenced: peripheral blood. Receptor source: a human donor in a cohort sampled during active COVID-19.

The chain combines TRBV11-2 with TRBJ2-5; weak D call: TRBD2 (6 bases). V shed 3 bases and J shed 0 bases, with 14 bases lying between them. The CDR3 loop spans 16 amino acids. Per germline, CDR1 SGHAT and CDR2 FQNNGV. The CDR3 DNA follows: TGTGCCAGCAGCTTGGAGGGGCTACCCTACCAAGAGACCCAGTACTTC. It translates to CASSLEGLPYQETQYF.

The J gene is TRBJ2-7, the V gene TRBV28; D is possibly TRBD2 (6 bases). Germline V gene lookup returns CDR1 MDHEN and CDR2 SYDVKM. V was clipped by 6 bases and J by 4 bases, with 10 bases between them. There are 12 residues in the CDR3. The CDR3 nucleotides are TGTGCCAGCAGAGAGGGGAGGTACGAGCAGTACTTC. This sequence encodes CASREGRYEQYF.

The gene calls are TRBV15 and TRBJ1-3, with a tentative D call TRBD1 (6 bases). The CDR3 extends over 17 amino acids. V dropped 0 bases and J dropped 2 bases, with 14 bases sitting between them. Germline V CDR1 and CDR2: LNHNV, YYDKDF (reference sequence). CDR3 protein: CATSREGHRGAGNTIYF. The CDR3 nucleotides read TGTGCCACCAGCAGAGAGGGACACCGAGGGGCTGGAAACACCATATATTTT.

This chain connects TRBV28 to TRBJ2-5; TRBD1 is a possible D gene (6 bases). This CDR3 spans 14 amino acids. Germline lookup yields CDR1 MDHEN and CDR2 SYDVKM. Deletions cut 6 bases from V and 5 bases from J, with 16 bases between. This CDR3 is CASRTGFGLETQYF. The CDR3 DNA reads TGTGCCAGCAGAACAGGGTTCGGGTTGGAGACCCAGTACTTC.

Only a few counts were recorded for this clone. The chain has TRBV7-2 and TRBJ1-1; possible D gene TRBD1, 6 bases. V was cut by 5 bases and J by 3 bases, with 22 bases left in between. This CDR3 contains 17 residues. In germline, CDR1 is SGHTA, CDR2 FQGNSA. CDR3 bases: TGTGCCAGCAGCAGAAGGACAGTGACCGGGCCCGACACTGAAGCTTTCTTT. This sequence encodes CASSRRTVTGPDTEAFF. Using reference TRBV7-2 and TRBJ1-1 for the parts outside the CDR3, the full variable domain is GAGVSQSPSNKVTEKGKDVELRCDPISGHTALYWYRQSLGQGLEFLIYFQGNSAPDKSGLPSDRFSAERTGGSVSTLTIQRTQQEDSAVYLCASSRRTVTGPDTEAFFGQGTRLTVV.

This clone showed up just once. V and J are TRBV19 and TRBJ2-1; 7 bases are shared with TRBD2. Germline values: CDR1 LNHDA, CDR2 SQIVND (reference sequence). V shed 4 bases, J shed 10 bases, and the junction held 10 bases outside the gene matches. The CDR3 extends over 14 amino acids. The CDR3: CASSSSGLNEEQFF. Here the CDR3 DNA reads TGTGCCAGTAGTAGTTCGGGACTAAATGAAGAGCAGTTCTTC. The variable domain in full, completed from reference TRBV19 and TRBJ2-1, reads DGGITQSPKYLFRKEGQNVTLSCEQNLNHDAMYWYRQDPGQGLRLIYYSQIVNDFQKGDIAEGYSVSREKKESFPLTVTSAQKNPTAFYLCASSSSGLNEEQFFGPGTRLTVL.

The chain uses TRBV2 and TRBJ1-6; weak D call: TRBD1 (6 bases). Trimming shortened V by 3 bases and J by 5 bases, and 11 bases separated the two germline ends. Germline V gene sequence: CDR1 SNHLY, CDR2 FYNNEI. The CDR3 is made up of 15 amino acids. CDR3 DNA: TGTGCCAGCAGTGACCAGGGGTTGGATAATTCACCCCTCCACTTT. Translated: CASSDQGLDNSPLHF.

This clone was seen a handful of times. The V and J genes are TRBV7-2 and TRBJ2-2, with TRBD1 matching over 8 bases. Germline-derived CDR1 and CDR2 are SGHTA and FQGNSA. The junction had 5 bases not matched to a gene; V was cut back by 5 bases and J by 6 bases. This CDR3 has 14 residues. In nucleotides, the CDR3 is TGTGCCAGCAGCCTGGACAGGGCCGCCGGGGAGCTGTTTTTT. Translating it yields CASSLDRAAGELFF.

The chain carries TRBV30 and TRBJ2-7, with D possibly matching TRBD2 (6 bases). V was cut by 4 bases and J by 5 bases, with 12 bases left in between. From germline, CDR1 is GTSNPN and CDR2 SVGIG (reference sequence). This CDR3 has 12 amino acids. The CDR3 here is CAWTRGGHEQYF. In nucleotides, the CDR3 is TGTGCCTGGACCCGAGGAGGGCACGAGCAGTACTTC.

The J gene is TRBJ2-2, the V gene TRBV28; TRBD2 matches at 11 bases. With 1 base clipped from V and 2 bases from J, the junction kept 3 bases outside the gene matches. Germline V lookup: CDR1 MDHEN, CDR2 SYDVKM. The CDR3 has 17 amino acids. CDR3 protein: CASSLSGLADNTGELFF. As DNA, the CDR3 is TGTGCCAGCAGTTTATCGGGACTAGCGGACAACACCGGGGAGCTGTTTTTT.

This clone was observed a single time. The V call is TRBV6-5, the J call TRBJ1-6; the match to TRBD1 covers 7 bases. The CDR3 covers 14 residues. Germline trimming cut 7 bases from V and 8 bases from J; bases unmatched to any gene: 8. The germline CDR1 and CDR2 sequences are MNHEY and SVGAGI. CDR3 coding DNA: TGTGCCAGCACCCGAGCCCAGGGGGATTCACCCCTCCACTTT. Residues: CASTRAQGDSPLHF.

CDR3 bases: TGTGCCACCAGCAGAGGGGAAGCGGGCCTTCCCTACGAGCAGTACTTC. As protein: CATSRGEAGLPYEQYF. The chain couples TRBV15 to TRBJ2-7; D is perhaps TRBD2 (6 bases). V lost 1 base and J lost 2, with 15 bases in between. From germline, CDR1 is LNHNV and CDR2 YYDKDF (reference sequence). The CDR3 spans 16 residues.

V is TRBV21-1 and J is TRBJ1-6; the DNA was not compared with TRBD1, the D call given in the table. TRBV21-1 is deemed a pseudogene. The CDR3 is made up of 16 amino acids. The CDR3 here is CASSIKTGGAGSPLHF. CDR3 bases: TGTGCCAGCAGCATAAAGACAGGGGGCGCCGGTTCACCCCTCCACTTT.

This sequence joins TRBV28 and TRBJ2-7; possibly TRBD1 for D (5 bases). Germline V lookup: CDR1 MDHEN, CDR2 SYDVKM. V was pared by 2 bases and J by 7 bases, with 12 bases between. The CDR3 consists of 13 residues. The DNA for the CDR3 is TGTGCCAGCAGTTTAGCGGACACTGGAGAGCAGTACTTC. It encodes CASSLADTGEQYF.

With respect to this clone: It is unclear where the CDR3 begins or ends on the DNA, so no DNA is shown, and the CDR3 is as TCRdb lists it. V and J are TRBV28 and TRBJ2-4; whether TRBD2, the table's D call, matches the DNA was not checked. Germline lookup yields CDR1 MDHEN and CDR2 SYDVKM. The CDR3 length equals 12 residues, ends included. The CDR3 protein is CASSSSGDIQYF.

This rearrangement joins TRBV5-4 to TRBJ2-5, with TRBD1 identical over 7 bases. In germline, CDR1 is SGHNT, CDR2 YYREEE (reference sequence). The CDR3 has 13 amino acids. J was trimmed by 1 base and V by 3 bases; bases with no gene match: 0. As DNA, the CDR3 is TGTGCCAGCAGCTCAGGGGGCCAAGAGACCCAGTACTTC. This codes for CASSSGGQETQYF.

This chain joins TRBV11-2 and TRBJ2-3; 9 positions match TRBD2. Germline CDR1 and CDR2: SGHAT and FQNNGV. The length of the CDR3 is 17 residues. J gave up 4 bases and V 3 bases, and 11 bases lay outside the gene matches. This CDR3 is CASSLTFAGGRADTQYF. In DNA, the CDR3 is TGTGCCAGCAGCTTGACCTTTGCGGGGGGGAGGGCAGATACGCAGTATTTT.

The rearrangement uses TRBV19 and TRBJ2-5; weak D call: TRBD2 (5 bases). Germline assignment: CDR1 LNHDA and CDR2 SQIVND (reference sequence). Trimming removed 10 bases at V and 2 bases at J, with 11 bases between. There are 12 residues in the CDR3. CDR3 nucleotides: TGTGCCACCAAGCGGTTGCAAGAGACCCAGTACTTC. Residues: CATKRLQETQYF. Filled out from reference TRBV19 and TRBJ2-5, the complete variable domain reads DGGITQSPKYLFRKEGQNVTLSCEQNLNHDAMYWYRQDPGQGLRLIYYSQIVNDFQKGDIAEGYSVSREKKESFPLTVTSAQKNPTAFYLCATKRLQETQYFGPGTRLLVL.

This sequence joins TRBV10-3 and TRBJ1-5; D gene uncertain. Trimming cost V 6 bases and J 0 bases, with 12 bases left between them. The V gene's germline CDR1 is ENHRY and CDR2 SYGVKD. This CDR3 comprises 15 residues. The CDR3 here is CAIRGTADSNQPQHF. DNA for the CDR3: TGTGCCATCAGGGGTACAGCAGATAGCAATCAGCCCCAGCATTTT.

The J gene is TRBJ2-5, the V gene TRBV28, with 7 bases that match TRBD2. The germline CDR1 and CDR2 sequences are MDHEN and SYDVKM. The CDR3 consists of 11 residues. With 5 bases clipped from V and 10 bases from J, the junction kept 4 bases outside the gene matches. The CDR3: CASSPREDQYF. Here the CDR3 DNA reads TGTGCCAGCAGTCCCCGGGAGGACCAGTACTTC. Complete variable domain (other parts from reference TRBV28 and TRBJ2-5): DVKVTQSSRYLVKRTGEKVFLECVQDMDHENMFWYRQDPGLGLRLIYFSYDVKMKEKGDIPEGYSVSREKKERFSLILESASTNQTSMYLCASSPREDQYFGPGTRLLVL.

This clone was observed a single time. The V and J genes are TRBV24-1 and TRBJ2-1, with 8 bases identical to TRBD1. This CDR3 spans 17 amino acids. V lost 1 base, J lost 7 bases, and 11 bases stayed unmatched. From germline, CDR1 is KGHDR and CDR2 SFDVKD. The CDR3 protein is CATSDFNRRGPGNEQFF. The DNA for the CDR3 is TGTGCCACCAGTGATTTTAACCGCAGGGGGCCTGGGAATGAGCAGTTCTTC.